This passage covers 21 T cell receptor beta chains from one sample sequenced in a study of graft-versus-host responses after intestinal transplantation (dated by TCRdb to about 2021). No antigen has been identified for these receptors. Preparation of the library involved the immunoSEQ multiplex PCR assay. The source is immuneACCESS, and TCRdb retained only in-frame sequences with V and J called. Part of the clones is not carried over; for the studies checked, unresolved V genes explain less than half of this, and the remainder is unexplained. The sample table lists roughly 97,000 clones, roughly 87% of them with a count of one. The ten largest clones add up to about 1% of the sample. Interpreted using the paper, the time point label stands for: cells obtained before transplantation from donor or recipient. The specimen comprised unstimulated CD4+ T cells sorted from spleen or lymph node cells, sampled before intestinal transplant. These receptors originate from a human donor who received an intestinal transplant.

This clone has a single count. The gene calls are TRBV7-9 and TRBJ2-7; the match to TRBD2 covers 7 bases. In germline, CDR1 is SEHNR, CDR2 FQNEAQ (reference sequence). J gave up 2 bases and V 7 bases, and 5 bases lay outside the gene matches. The CDR3 has 13 amino acids. The DNA for the CDR3 is TGTGCCAGCACCCCTAGCGGTCCCTACGAGCAGTACTTC. Protein product: CASTPSGPYEQYF.

V gene TRBV6-5 combines with J gene TRBJ2-1, with a weak D call TRBD2 (5 bases). Between the trimmed V and J ends, which lost 9 bases and 7 bases, there was a span of 13 bases. CDR1 and CDR2 (germline): MNHEY, SVGAGI. The CDR3 has 12 amino acids. The CDR3 sequence is CASSRGPNEQFF. DNA of the CDR3: TGTGCCAGTTCTAGAGGGCCAAATGAGCAGTTCTTC.

This chain connects TRBV15 to TRBJ1-1; D is ambiguous. The CDR3 spans 15 residues. The V gene's germline CDR1 is LNHNV and CDR2 YYDKDF (reference sequence). V lost 3 bases, J lost 2 bases, and 13 bases lay in between. CDR3 in amino acids: CATSRARAGNTEAFF. The CDR3 bases are TGTGCCACCAGCAGGGCCCGCGCGGGAAACACTGAAGCTTTCTTT.

This clone was seen only a few times. The V gene is TRBV6-1, the J gene TRBJ1-4, with 9 positions matching TRBD1. Germline values: CDR1 MNHNS, CDR2 SASEGT. V was clipped by 8 bases and J by 7 bases; unmatched bases: 5. This CDR3 contains 13 residues. CDR3 sequence reads: CASLDRGREKLFF. The DNA for the CDR3 is TGTGCCAGCCTGGACAGGGGCCGTGAAAAACTGTTTTTT.

J is TRBJ1-3 and V is TRBV2; D ambiguous. The V and J ends lost 6 bases and 0 bases respectively, with 15 bases between them. The CDR3 runs to 16 residues. In germline, CDR1 is SNHLY, CDR2 FYNNEI. The CDR3 reads CASRRAFESSGNTIYF. The CDR3 DNA is TGTGCCAGCAGGAGGGCCTTCGAGAGCTCTGGAAACACCATATATTTT. Full variable domain (rest looked up from reference TRBV2 and TRBJ1-3): EPEVTQTPSHQVTQMGQEVILRCVPISNHLYFYWYRQILGQKVEFLVSFYNNEISEKSEIFDDQFSVERPDGSNFTLKIRSTKLEDSAMYFCASRRAFESSGNTIYFGEGSWLTVV.

This chain joins TRBV5-6 and TRBJ2-7, with D possibly being TRBD2 (6 bases). CDR1 and CDR2 from the germline V gene are SGHDT and YYEEEE. The CDR3 runs to 14 residues. The V and J ends lost 3 bases and 0 bases respectively, with 10 bases between them. The CDR3 protein is CASSSQTSSYEQYF. CDR3 DNA sequence: TGTGCCAGCAGCTCCCAGACTAGCTCCTACGAGCAGTACTTC.

V usage is TRBV29-1 and J usage is TRBJ2-7; D is unresolved. The CDR3 length is 12 residues. Trimming cost V 3 bases and J 2 bases, with 8 bases left between them. The germline gives CDR1 SQVTM, CDR2 ANQGSEA. CDR3 nucleotide sequence: TGCAGCGTTGAGAGTACCACCTACGAGCAGTACTTC. It is translated as CSVESTTYEQYF.

The V and J genes are TRBV30 and TRBJ2-1; TRBD2 might be the D (6 bases). This CDR3 region has 14 residues. Germline values: CDR1 GTSNPN, CDR2 SVGIG (reference sequence). V was clipped by 3 bases and J by 6 bases, with 15 bases between them. Here the CDR3 DNA reads TGTGCCTGGAGCCCTGGAATTAGCGGCAATGAGCAGTTCTTC. Residues: CAWSPGISGNEQFF.

The V and J genes are TRBV7-3 and TRBJ2-3, with D uncertain. V was clipped by 0 bases and J by 3 bases, with 10 bases between them. Germline-derived CDR1 and CDR2 are SGHTA and FQGTGA. There are 15 residues in the CDR3. The CDR3 DNA is TGTGCCAGCAGCTTAACGAGGACCAGGACAGATACGCAGTATTTT. This codes for CASSLTRTRTDTQYF.

The V gene is TRBV7-2, the J gene TRBJ2-2, with D uncertain. Trimming removed 5 bases from V and 0 bases from J, with 10 bases in between. The CDR3 has 15 residues. CDR1 is SGHTA, CDR2 FQGNSA, per germline. The CDR3 here is CASSTRTANTGELFF. CDR3 coding DNA: TGTGCCAGCAGCACCAGGACCGCGAACACCGGGGAGCTGTTTTTT.

This clone showed up just a few times. The CDR3: CASSGTGNYGYTF. The CDR3 DNA sequence: TGTGCCAGCAGTGGGACAGGGAACTATGGCTACACCTTC. The chain couples TRBV2 to TRBJ1-2; 8 positions agree with TRBD1. The CDR3 spans 13 residues. Trimming took 4 bases from V and 2 from J; bases not matched to a gene: 0. Germline assignment: CDR1 SNHLY and CDR2 FYNNEI. Complete variable domain (other parts from reference TRBV2 and TRBJ1-2): EPEVTQTPSHQVTQMGQEVILRCVPISNHLYFYWYRQILGQKVEFLVSFYNNEISEKSEIFDDQFSVERPDGSNFTLKIRSTKLEDSAMYFCASSGTGNYGYTFGSGTRLTVV.

V gene TRBV2 combines with J gene TRBJ2-7, with a possible D match to TRBD2 (5 bases). Deletions cut 6 bases from V and 1 base from J, with 10 bases between. This CDR3 has 13 amino acids. CDR1 is SNHLY and CDR2 is FYNNEI in the germline V gene. Here the CDR3 DNA reads TGTGCCAGCAGATCCCCGGGGTCCTACGAGCAGTACTTC. This translates into CASRSPGSYEQYF.

This chain links TRBV4-1 with TRBJ2-7; 14 bases line up with TRBD2. Trimming removed 2 bases from V and 6 bases from J; junction bases left unmatched: 3. Per germline, CDR1 MGHRA and CDR2 YSYEKL. The CDR3 has 15 amino acids. CDR3 amino acids: CASSQPGLAGVEQYF. DNA for the CDR3: TGCGCCAGCAGCCAACCGGGACTAGCGGGAGTCGAGCAGTACTTC.

This sequence joins TRBV27 and TRBJ1-6; D ambiguous. The CDR3 loop spans 13 amino acids. CDR1 is MNHEY, CDR2 SMNVEV, per germline (reference sequence). V was cut by 6 bases and J by 9 bases, with 12 bases left in between. The CDR3 here is CASSSRTRSPLHF. The CDR3 coding sequence is TGTGCCAGCAGCTCCCGGACGCGTTCACCCCTCCACTTT.

The V call is TRBV7-2, the J call TRBJ2-1; 10 bases fit TRBD2. J gave up 2 bases and V 2 bases, and 9 bases lay outside the gene matches. This CDR3 is built from 18 residues. Germline loops: CDR1 SGHTA, CDR2 FQGNSA. CDR3 nucleotides: TGTGCCAGCAGCTTATTCGGACTAGCGGTGGTTGCCTACAATGAGCAGTTCTTC. It specifies CASSLFGLAVVAYNEQFF.

The chain combines TRBV9 with TRBJ2-7; the D is unclear. From germline, CDR1 is SGDLS and CDR2 YYNGEE. The V end was cut by 2 bases, the J end by 13 bases, with 10 bases between. The CDR3 totals 10 residues. CDR3 bases: TGTGCCAGCAGCGTGGGGAAGGACTACTTC. It codes for CASSVGKDYF.

The V gene is TRBV5-1, the J gene TRBJ1-3; D gene uncertain. The germline V gene has CDR1 SGHRS and CDR2 YFSETQ. The CDR3 is 19 residues long. The germline V and J ends were trimmed by 4 bases and 0 bases, with 23 bases remaining between them. In DNA, the CDR3 is TGCGCCAGCAGCCCAGACCGTTTATTGACCCCTTACTCTGGAAACACCATATATTTT. It translates to CASSPDRLLTPYSGNTIYF.

The chain combines TRBV14 with TRBJ2-2, with no clear D. V lost 6 bases and J lost 2, with 7 bases in between. The CDR3 is made up of 13 amino acids. Germline V gene data show CDR1 as SGHDN and CDR2 as FVKESK. Written as DNA, the CDR3 is TGTGCCAGCAGGGAAGCTAACACCGGGGAGCTGTTTTTT. Protein: CASREANTGELFF.

The chain carries TRBV29-1 and TRBJ1-2, with D perhaps TRBD1 (5 bases). In germline, CDR1 is SQVTM, CDR2 ANQGSEA. CDR3 length: 12 residues. Trimming removed 6 bases from V and 3 bases from J, with 11 bases in between. CDR3 nucleotides: TGCAGCGTCCGGGACGGAGACTATGGCTACACCTTC. Its protein product is CSVRDGDYGYTF.

This chain joins TRBV28 and TRBJ2-7; tentatively, D is TRBD1 or TRBD2 (6 bases each). Germline CDR1 and CDR2: MDHEN and SYDVKM. There are 12 residues in the CDR3. Trimming removed 5 bases from V and 5 bases from J, with 10 bases in between. CDR3 amino acids: CASSQGGHEQYF. CDR3 coding DNA: TGTGCCAGCAGTCAAGGGGGGCACGAGCAGTACTTC.

The chain carries TRBV29-1 and TRBJ2-3, with 8 positions matching TRBD2. The CDR3 covers 15 residues. Germline V gene lookup returns CDR1 SQVTM and CDR2 ANQGSEA. With V trimmed by 7 bases and J by 4 bases, 13 bases remained unmatched. The CDR3 spells CSGGGFPGQADTQYF. In DNA, the CDR3 is TGCAGCGGCGGGGGGTTCCCGGGCCAGGCAGATACGCAGTATTTT.